The 10 T cell receptor beta chains below all came from one sample that was sequenced in a study of T cells in tuberculosis. Profiled with immunoSEQ multiplex PCR; TCRdb holds only in-frame clones, not every one. The table includes about 33,000 clones, 70% to 90% detected once. Time point: new active TB diagnosis, blood taken before or within 7 days of starting treatment. Sequenced material: PBMCs, taken at tuberculosis diagnosis. These receptors originate from an adult with tuberculosis.

J is TRBJ2-1 and V is TRBV5-1; D not resolved. The germline gives CDR1 SGHRS, CDR2 YFSETQ. This CDR3 contains 15 residues. Trimming stripped 0 bases from V and 8 bases from J, with 15 bases between. The CDR3 loop is CASSLVRVPHYEQFF. The CDR3 DNA sequence: TGCGCCAGCAGCTTGGTTCGGGTTCCGCACTATGAGCAGTTCTTC.

The rearrangement links TRBV4-1 to TRBJ2-7; 9 bases fit TRBD2. Per germline, CDR1 MGHRA and CDR2 YSYEKL. The V and J ends lost 4 bases and 6 bases, in that order; junction bases with no gene match: 10. The CDR3 runs to 15 residues. The CDR3 nucleotides read TGCGCCAGCAGCCTATTTTTTAGCGGGGGACCCGAGCAGTACTTC. Amino acid sequence: CASSLFFSGGPEQYF.

V is TRBV28 and J is TRBJ2-2, with D tentatively TRBD2 (6 bases). Germline V gene data show CDR1 as MDHEN and CDR2 as SYDVKM. V was shortened by 4 bases and J by 6 bases, with 18 bases between the two germline ends. The CDR3 has 16 amino acids. CDR3 in DNA: TGTGCCAGCAGTTCCCCTAGGGCTGGAGGGTCCGGGGAGCTGTTTTTT. It is translated as CASSSPRAGGSGELFF.

The V call is TRBV6-1, the J call TRBJ2-7; 10 nucleotides match TRBD2. The germline V gene has CDR1 MNHNS and CDR2 SASEGT. Trimming at V came to 6 bases and at J to 5 bases, leaving 7 bases not matched to a gene. The CDR3 has 14 amino acids. This CDR3 reads CASRLAGEFHEQYF. The CDR3 region has the DNA TGTGCCAGCAGGCTAGCGGGAGAGTTTCACGAGCAGTACTTC.

The rearrangement uses TRBV30 and TRBJ1-1, with D tentatively TRBD1 (5 bases). Germline V gene data show CDR1 as GTSNPN and CDR2 as SVGIG (reference sequence). The length of the CDR3 is 10 residues. Trimming removed 5 bases from V and 7 bases from J, with 8 bases in between. The CDR3 DNA reads as TGTGCCTGGGGGGCCTATGAAGCTTTCTTT. Translating gives CAWGAYEAFF.

The chain employs TRBV15 and TRBJ1-2; 8 bases match TRBD1. The CDR3 is 13 amino acids. Germline V gene sequence: CDR1 LNHNV, CDR2 YYDKDF (reference sequence). Unmatched junction bases numbered 7, after V lost 9 bases and J lost 4 bases. In DNA form, the CDR3 reads TGTGCCACTGGTCTGGGACAGGCCTATGGCTACACCTTC. Translating it yields CATGLGQAYGYTF.

Relative to its sample, this clone is medium-sized. The chain employs TRBV30 and TRBJ1-1, with 7 bases fitting TRBD1. Germline values: CDR1 GTSNPN, CDR2 SVGIG (reference sequence). Trimming took 5 bases from V and 4 from J; bases not matched to a gene: 4. The CDR3 totals 12 residues. CDR3 nucleotides: TGTGCCTGGGGTCAGGGGGGCACTGAAGCTTTCTTT. It specifies CAWGQGGTEAFF.

The genes are TRBV11-2 and TRBJ2-7; TRBD1 is a possible D gene (6 bases). The CDR3 is 12 amino acids. CDR1 is SGHAT and CDR2 is FQNNGV in the germline V gene. Trimming left V 8 bases short and J 2 bases short, with 10 bases between. CDR3: CASQGRTYEQYF. The CDR3 nucleotides read TGTGCCAGCCAGGGGAGAACCTACGAGCAGTACTTC.

This clone was seen once. This chain links TRBV30 with TRBJ2-5; no clear D. The CDR3 loop spans 12 amino acids. CDR1 is GTSNPN, CDR2 SVGIG, per germline (reference sequence). V was clipped by 3 bases and J by 1 base, with 6 bases between them. Written as DNA, the CDR3 is TGTGCCTGGAGGGCCACCCAAGAGACCCAGTACTTC. This codes for CAWRATQETQYF.

This sequence joins TRBV28 and TRBJ2-5; D is perhaps TRBD2 (6 bases). Trimming took 7 bases from V and 7 from J, leaving 13 bases between them. The CDR3 extends over 12 amino acids. CDR1 MDHEN and CDR2 SYDVKM come from the germline V gene. In DNA form, the CDR3 reads TGTGCCAGCACCCCGGGGGATGGGACCCAGTACTTC. Translated: CASTPGDGTQYF. Full variable domain (remainder filled in from reference TRBV28 and TRBJ2-5): DVKVTQSSRYLVKRTGEKVFLECVQDMDHENMFWYRQDPGLGLRLIYFSYDVKMKEKGDIPEGYSVSREKKERFSLILESASTNQTSMYLCASTPGDGTQYFGPGTRLLVL.